This T cell receptor beta chain stems from a study of shared clonotypes between healthy human individuals. As to this clone: Its antigen remains unidentified.

The assay was immunoSEQ multiplex PCR, and TCRdb's table has in-frame clones only and misses some. In the table there are about 820,000 clones, approximately 92% of which are singletons. Notes on the study in general: Sharing of clonotypes among donors was expected to vary with sequencing depth. Relative to clonotypes present in all four donors, those not shared had lower generation probabilities. Estimated clonotype richness was generally higher in naive than memory subsets.

The ends lost 2 bases at V and 3 bases at J; junction bases unmatched: 4. The germline gives CDR1 GTSNPN, CDR2 SVGIG (reference sequence). The CDR3 runs to 16 residues. Naive CD8 cells, CD45RO-negative and positively selected for CCR7, excluded terminally differentiated effector memory CD45RA+ cells. This receptor was identified in a man younger than 45 in good health. The source material was naive CD8+ T cells sorted from blood. The chain carries TRBV30 and TRBJ2-3, with TRBD2 identical over 14 bases. CDR3 loop: CAWSNGLAGGTDTQYF. DNA for the CDR3: TGTGCCTGGAGTAACGGACTAGCGGGAGGTACAGATACGCAGTATTTT.